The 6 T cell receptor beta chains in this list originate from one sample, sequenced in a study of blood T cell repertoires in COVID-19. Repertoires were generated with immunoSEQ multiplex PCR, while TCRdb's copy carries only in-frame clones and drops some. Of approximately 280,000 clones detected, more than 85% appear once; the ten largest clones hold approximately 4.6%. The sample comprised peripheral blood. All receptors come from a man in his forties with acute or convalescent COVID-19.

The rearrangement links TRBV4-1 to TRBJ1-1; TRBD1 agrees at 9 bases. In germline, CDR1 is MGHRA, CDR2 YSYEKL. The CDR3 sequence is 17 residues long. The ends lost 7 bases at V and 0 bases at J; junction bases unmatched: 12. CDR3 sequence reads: CASKQGQGLLLNTEAFF. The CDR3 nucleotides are TGCGCCAGCAAACAGGGACAGGGCCTTTTATTGAACACTGAAGCTTTCTTT.

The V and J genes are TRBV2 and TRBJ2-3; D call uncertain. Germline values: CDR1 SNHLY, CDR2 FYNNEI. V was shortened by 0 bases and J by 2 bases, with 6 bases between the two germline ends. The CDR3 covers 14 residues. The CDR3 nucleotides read TGTGCCAGCAGTGAAGCTCAGATCACAGATACGCAGTATTTT. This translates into CASSEAQITDTQYF.

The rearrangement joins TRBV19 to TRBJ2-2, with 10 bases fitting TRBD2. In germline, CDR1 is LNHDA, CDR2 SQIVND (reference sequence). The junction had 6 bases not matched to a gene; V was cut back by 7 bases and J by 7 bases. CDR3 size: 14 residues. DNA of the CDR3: TGTGCCAGTACCGGGACTAGCGTGGTCGGGGAGCTGTTTTTT. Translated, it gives CASTGTSVVGELFF.

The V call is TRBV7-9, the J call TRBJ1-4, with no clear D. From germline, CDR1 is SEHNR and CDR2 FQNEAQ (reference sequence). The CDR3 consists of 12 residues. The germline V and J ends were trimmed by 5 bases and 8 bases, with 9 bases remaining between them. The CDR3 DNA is TGTGCCAGCAGCCCTTCTCAGGAAAAACTGTTTTTT. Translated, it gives CASSPSQEKLFF.

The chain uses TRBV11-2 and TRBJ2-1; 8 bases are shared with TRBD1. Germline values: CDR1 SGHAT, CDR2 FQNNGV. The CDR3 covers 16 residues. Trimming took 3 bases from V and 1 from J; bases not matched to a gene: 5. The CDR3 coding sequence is TGTGCCAGCAGCTTGGACGGGACAGGATCCTACAATGAGCAGTTCTTC. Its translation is CASSLDGTGSYNEQFF. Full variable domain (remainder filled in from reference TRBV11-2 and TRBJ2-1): EAGVAQSPRYKIIEKRQSVAFWCNPISGHATLYWYQQILGQGPKLLIQFQNNGVVDDSQLPKDRFSAERLKGVDSTLKIQPAKLEDSAVYLCASSLDGTGSYNEQFFGPGTRLTVL.

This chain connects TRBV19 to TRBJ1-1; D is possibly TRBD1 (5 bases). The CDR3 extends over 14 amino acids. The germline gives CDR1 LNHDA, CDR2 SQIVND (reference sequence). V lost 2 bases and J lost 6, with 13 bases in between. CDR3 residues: CASSINRRFAEAFF. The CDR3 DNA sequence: TGTGCCAGTAGTATAAACAGGCGGTTTGCTGAAGCTTTCTTT. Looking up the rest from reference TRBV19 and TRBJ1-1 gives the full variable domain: DGGITQSPKYLFRKEGQNVTLSCEQNLNHDAMYWYRQDPGQGLRLIYYSQIVNDFQKGDIAEGYSVSREKKESFPLTVTSAQKNPTAFYLCASSINRRFAEAFFGQGTRLTVV.